Below, 3 T cell receptor beta chains from the same sample are listed, as sequenced in a study of blood T cells in healthy people across ages (dated by TCRdb to 2013 to 2016). Library creation used 5' RACE. A second roughly 7 to 11 cycle PCR used a sample-barcoded 5' primer and a J-beta primer mix. Using fastp trimming at Q25 and MiXCR clonotype assembly, TCRdb reanalyzed the public sequencing data and kept in-frame beta chains. CDR3 protein duplicates are merged, each entry listing the most common genes and DNA. The sample data list 1.8 million or so distinct CDR3 sequences, and roughly two fifths of these were observed just once. The top ten constitute 20% to 25% of the sample. The sequencing input was blood. All receptors come from a human donor in good health.

The chain combines TRBV4-3 with TRBJ2-3, with 8 bases matching TRBD2. Trimming took 4 bases from V and 0 from J; bases not matched to a gene: 6. CDR3 size: 16 residues. Germline CDR1 is LGHNA and CDR2 is YSLEER. CDR3 protein: CASSPNLAGSTDTQYF. CDR3 bases: TGCGCCAGCAGCCCAAATTTAGCGGGGAGCACAGATACGCAGTATTTT.

This clonotype was detected only a few times. The V call is TRBV9, the J call TRBJ2-1; D assignment may be TRBD1 or TRBD2 (5 bases each). CDR3 length: 17 amino acids. CDR1 is SGDLS, CDR2 YYNGEE, per germline. V was pared by 0 bases and J by 8 bases, with 21 bases between. CDR3 sequence (DNA): TGTGCCAGCAGCGTAGGCGCGGGCGGCCCACCCAGGGATGAGCAGTTCTTC. This codes for CASSVGAGGPPRDEQFF.

Ten or more counts support this clonotype. J is TRBJ1-2 and V is TRBV4-3; no definite D call. Germline CDR1 reads LGHNA; CDR2 reads YSLEER. V dropped 3 bases and J dropped 4 bases, with 9 bases sitting between them. This CDR3 has 13 amino acids. In DNA, the CDR3 is TGCGCCAGCAGCCACACCGGTGTCTATGGCTACACCTTC. It specifies CASSHTGVYGYTF.